Below, 20 T cell receptor beta chains from the same sample are listed, as sequenced in a study of cytomegalovirus exposure and HLA in healthy donors. PCR amplification relied on 60 Vbeta primers (plus 13 Jbeta primers). TCRdb's copy holds only in-frame clones and misses some; the assay was immunoSEQ multiplex PCR. This sample yields 150,000 to 200,000 clones, of which approximately 78% are seen a single time; roughly 0.8% belongs to the top ten. The specimen was PBMCs. The receptors were gathered from a young woman in good health and CMV-seronegative.

The chain carries TRBV10-2 and TRBJ2-2, with 8 bases identical to TRBD1. The V gene's germline CDR1 is WSHSY and CDR2 SAAADI. V shed 5 bases, J shed 6 bases, and the junction held 2 bases outside the gene matches. The CDR3 length is 13 residues. CDR3 protein: CASSQTGAGELFF. The CDR3 DNA reads as TGCGCCAGCAGTCAGACAGGGGCCGGGGAGCTGTTTTTT.

The chain joins TRBV23-1 to TRBJ1-5; D is ambiguous. TRBV23-1 falls under the ORF class, with uncertain function. V shed 4 bases and J shed 8 bases, with 9 bases lying between them. The CDR3 extends over 12 amino acids. The CDR3 DNA follows: TGCGCCAGCAGTCCCTGTTCTGAGCCCCAGCATTTT. It encodes CASSPCSEPQHF.

CDR3 region: CASNFGGLAGRSDTQYF. CDR3 in DNA: TGTGCCAGCAATTTCGGGGGACTAGCGGGGCGATCAGATACGCAGTATTTT. The chain joins TRBV2 to TRBJ2-3, with TRBD2 matching 13 bases. The germline CDR1 and CDR2 sequences are SNHLY and FYNNEI. V shed 7 bases and J 4 bases; nucleotides not matched to a gene: 11. CDR3 length: 17 amino acids. Combining the CDR3 with reference TRBV2 and TRBJ2-3 gives the whole variable domain EPEVTQTPSHQVTQMGQEVILRCVPISNHLYFYWYRQILGQKVEFLVSFYNNEISEKSEIFDDQFSVERPDGSNFTLKIRSTKLEDSAMYFCASNFGGLAGRSDTQYFGPGTRLTVL.

The chain joins TRBV27 to TRBJ2-1; 8 bases line up with TRBD1. Trimming took 5 bases from V and 3 from J; bases not matched to a gene: 9. This CDR3 has 16 residues. Germline lookup yields CDR1 MNHEY and CDR2 SMNVEV (reference sequence). This CDR3 is CASSTFSGQGYNEQFF. The CDR3 nucleotides are TGTGCCAGCAGTACATTTTCAGGACAGGGCTACAATGAGCAGTTCTTC.

The J gene is TRBJ1-3, the V gene TRBV6-1; TRBD1 agrees at 7 bases. The CDR3 consists of 15 residues. J lost 0 bases, V lost 5 bases, and 4 bases had no gene match. Germline V lookup: CDR1 MNHNS, CDR2 SASEGT. CDR3 region: CASSNRGNSGNTIYF. The CDR3 DNA is TGTGCCAGCAGTAACAGGGGTAACTCTGGAAACACCATATATTTT.

J is TRBJ2-5 and V is TRBV5-1, with D perhaps TRBD2 (7 bases). The tail of the sequence fits TRBJ2-7 better, so the J call may be wrong. From germline, CDR1 is SGHRS and CDR2 YFSETQ. This CDR3 contains 14 residues. The CDR3 DNA sequence: TGCGCCAGCAGCTTGAGGGGGGGACTCTACGAGCAGTACTTC. Translating it yields CASSLRGGLYEQYF.

V usage is TRBV19 and J usage is TRBJ2-1, with 7 bases fitting TRBD2. The CDR3 spans 18 residues. The trim removed 0 bases at V and 7 bases at J, leaving 15 bases unmatched. CDR1 is LNHDA and CDR2 is SQIVND in the germline V gene (reference sequence). CDR3 DNA: TGTGCCAGTAGTATAGATTCCCCGGGGGGTCCCGGTCGGAATGAGCAGTTCTTC. Protein sequence: CASSIDSPGGPGRNEQFF.

The V gene is TRBV6-6, the J gene TRBJ1-2; possible D gene TRBD1, 5 bases. The CDR3 length is 15 residues. V shed 5 bases and J shed 6 bases, with 19 bases lying between them. Germline CDR1 and CDR2: MNHNY and SVGAGI (reference sequence). The CDR3 DNA sequence: TGTGCCAGCAGTACTCAGGACGGGGGGGAGGATGGCTACACCTTC. Residues: CASSTQDGGEDGYTF.

The rearrangement joins TRBV7-6 to TRBJ2-5, with 8 bases that match TRBD1. V gave up 5 bases and J gave up 3 bases; unmatched junction bases: 2. CDR1 is SGHVS and CDR2 is FNYEAQ in the germline V gene. The length of the CDR3 is 13 residues. The CDR3 protein is CASSKTGEETQYF. In nucleotides, the CDR3 is TGTGCCAGCAGCAAGACAGGGGAAGAGACCCAGTACTTC.

The chain couples TRBV7-9 to TRBJ2-2; no definite D call. The CDR3 runs 14 residues. Per the germline V gene, CDR1 is SEHNR and CDR2 is FQNEAQ (reference sequence). Trimming cost V 1 base and J 1 base, with 4 bases left between them. The CDR3 sequence: CASSLDGNTGELFF. As DNA, the CDR3 is TGTGCCAGCAGCTTAGACGGGAACACCGGGGAGCTGTTTTTT.

J is TRBJ2-5 and V is TRBV27; D possibly corresponds to TRBD1 (5 bases). Trimming removed 4 bases at V and 4 bases at J, with 13 bases between. The CDR3 spans 14 residues. Germline V gene lookup returns CDR1 MNHEY and CDR2 SMNVEV (reference sequence). CDR3 DNA sequence: TGTGCCAGCAGTTGGACACTTGGTGGAGAGACCCAGTACTTC. Translation gives CASSWTLGGETQYF.

The CDR3 region is CASSFGNRYNEQFF. As DNA, the CDR3 is TGCGCCAGCAGCTTCGGGAATAGGTACAATGAGCAGTTCTTC. The chain couples TRBV5-1 to TRBJ2-1, with TRBD2 as a possible D gene (5 bases). Germline V CDR1 and CDR2: SGHRS, YFSETQ. Trimming stripped 2 bases from V and 4 bases from J, with 10 bases between. CDR3 size: 14 residues. The complete variable domain, with remaining parts taken from reference TRBV5-1 and TRBJ2-1, reads KAGVTQTPRYLIKTRGQQVTLSCSPISGHRSVSWYQQTPGQGLQFLFEYFSETQRNKGNFPGRFSGRQFSNSRSEMNVSTLELGDSALYLCASSFGNRYNEQFFGPGTRLTVL.

In the case of this clone: The sample holds other DNA sequences that translate to the same CDR3. The genes are TRBV6-5 and TRBJ2-7; unclear D gene. The germline gives CDR1 MNHEY, CDR2 SVGAGI. Trimming removed 6 bases at V and 0 bases at J, with 3 bases between. CDR3 length: 11 residues. CDR3 sequence (DNA): TGTGCCAGCAGCCACTCCTACGAGCAGTACTTC. This codes for CASSHSYEQYF.

The V call is TRBV5-1, the J call TRBJ2-2; 7 nucleotides align to TRBD1. This CDR3 is built from 14 residues. V shed 3 bases and J 10 bases; nucleotides not matched to a gene: 9. Germline V gene data show CDR1 as SGHRS and CDR2 as YFSETQ. CDR3 bases: TGCGCCAGCAGCTCAGACAGGGAGCCGATGGAGCTGTTTTTT. Translated: CASSSDREPMELFF. Supplemented by reference TRBV5-1 and TRBJ2-2, the full variable domain reads KAGVTQTPRYLIKTRGQQVTLSCSPISGHRSVSWYQQTPGQGLQFLFEYFSETQRNKGNFPGRFSGRQFSNSRSEMNVSTLELGDSALYLCASSSDREPMELFFGEGSRLTVL.

V is TRBV14 and J is TRBJ2-5; 10 bases map to TRBD1. J gave up 0 bases and V 0 bases, and 4 bases lay outside the gene matches. Germline loops: CDR1 SGHDN, CDR2 FVKESK. The CDR3 runs to 17 residues. CDR3 in DNA: TGTGCCAGCAGCCAAGATAGGACAGGGGGGTACCAAGAGACCCAGTACTTC. This sequence encodes CASSQDRTGGYQETQYF.

The gene calls are TRBV11-2 and TRBJ2-1, with 7 positions matching TRBD1. CDR3 length: 13 amino acids. V was pared by 7 bases and J by 5 bases, with 5 bases of the junction left unmatched. Germline V gene data show CDR1 as SGHAT and CDR2 as FQNNGV. The CDR3 spells CASKGGLHNEQFF. Written as DNA, the CDR3 is TGTGCCAGCAAAGGGGGCCTGCACAATGAGCAGTTCTTC.

The chain carries TRBV19 and TRBJ1-5; no clear D. The CDR3 extends over 13 amino acids. V lost 3 bases and J lost 1, with 4 bases in between. Per the germline V gene, CDR1 is LNHDA and CDR2 is SQIVND (reference sequence). The CDR3 loop reads CASSMGSNQPQHF. The CDR3 region has the DNA TGTGCCAGTAGTATGGGCAGCAATCAGCCCCAGCATTTT.

The genes are TRBV6-4 and TRBJ1-2; a possible D gene is TRBD1 (5 bases). Germline V CDR1 and CDR2: MRHNA, SNTAGT. The CDR3 loop spans 13 amino acids. Deletions cut 2 bases from V and 14 bases from J, with 18 bases between. CDR3 region: CASSDGATAPLTF. CDR3 in DNA: TGTGCCAGCAGTGACGGAGCGACAGCTCCACTTACCTTC.

The rearrangement joins TRBV27 to TRBJ2-1; 7 nucleotides align to TRBD2. V trimming: 5 bases; J trimming: 8 bases; junction bases outside the gene matches: 15. Germline V gene sequence: CDR1 MNHEY, CDR2 SMNVEV (reference sequence). This CDR3 has 16 residues. CDR3 sequence reads: CASSGRLGGRADEQFF. CDR3 sequence (DNA): TGTGCCAGCAGTGGGCGGTTGGGGGGGAGGGCCGATGAGCAGTTCTTC.

The CDR3 loop is CASSVGTYSNQPQHF. For the CDR3, the DNA is TGTGCCAGCAGTGTTGGGACTTATAGCAATCAGCCCCAGCATTTT. The chain couples TRBV2 to TRBJ1-5; maybe TRBD1 (5 bases). With 4 bases removed from V and 0 bases from J, the gap between germline ends came to 10 bases. The CDR3 is 15 residues long. Germline V CDR1 and CDR2: SNHLY, FYNNEI.